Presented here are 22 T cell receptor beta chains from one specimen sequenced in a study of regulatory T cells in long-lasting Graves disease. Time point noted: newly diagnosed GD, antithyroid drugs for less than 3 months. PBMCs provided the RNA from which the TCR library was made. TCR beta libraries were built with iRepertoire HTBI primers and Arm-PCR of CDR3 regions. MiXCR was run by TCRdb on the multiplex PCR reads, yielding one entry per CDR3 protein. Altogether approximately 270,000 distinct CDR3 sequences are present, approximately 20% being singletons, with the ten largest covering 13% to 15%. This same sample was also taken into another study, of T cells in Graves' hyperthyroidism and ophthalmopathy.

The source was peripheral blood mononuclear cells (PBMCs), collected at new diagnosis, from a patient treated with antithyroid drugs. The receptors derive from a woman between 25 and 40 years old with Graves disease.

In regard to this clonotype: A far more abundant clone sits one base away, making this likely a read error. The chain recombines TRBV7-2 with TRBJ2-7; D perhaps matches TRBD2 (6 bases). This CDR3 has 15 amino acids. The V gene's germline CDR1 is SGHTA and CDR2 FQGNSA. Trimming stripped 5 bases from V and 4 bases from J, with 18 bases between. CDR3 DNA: TGTGCCAGCAGCAGACAAAATCGAGGAGGGTACGAGCAGTACTTC. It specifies CASSRQNRGGYEQYF.

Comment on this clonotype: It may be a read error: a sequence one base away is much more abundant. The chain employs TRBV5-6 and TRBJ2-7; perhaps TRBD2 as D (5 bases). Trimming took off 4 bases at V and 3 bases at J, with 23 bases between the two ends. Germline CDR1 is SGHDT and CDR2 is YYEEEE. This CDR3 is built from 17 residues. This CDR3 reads CASSLRVGIKKIYEQYF. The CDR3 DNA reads TGTGCCAGCAGCCTCCGGGTCGGGATCAAGAAAATCTACGAGCAGTACTTC.

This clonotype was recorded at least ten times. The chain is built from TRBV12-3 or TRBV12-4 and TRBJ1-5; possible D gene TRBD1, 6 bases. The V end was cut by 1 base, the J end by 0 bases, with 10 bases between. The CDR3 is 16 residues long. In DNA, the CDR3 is TGTGCCAGCAGTTTAGGGGGACATAATAGCAATCAGCCCCAGCATTTT. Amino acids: CASSLGGHNSNQPQHF.

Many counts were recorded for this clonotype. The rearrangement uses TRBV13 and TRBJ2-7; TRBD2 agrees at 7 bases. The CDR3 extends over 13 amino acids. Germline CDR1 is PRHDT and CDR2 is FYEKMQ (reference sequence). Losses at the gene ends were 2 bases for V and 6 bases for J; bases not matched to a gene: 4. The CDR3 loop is CASSLLGEGEQYF. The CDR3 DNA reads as TGTGCCAGCAGCTTATTAGGGGAGGGCGAGCAGTACTTC.

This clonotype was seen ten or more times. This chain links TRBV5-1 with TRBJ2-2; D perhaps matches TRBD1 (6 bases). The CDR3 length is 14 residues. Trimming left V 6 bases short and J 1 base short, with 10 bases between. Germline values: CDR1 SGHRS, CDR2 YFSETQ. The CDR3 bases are TGCGCCAGCACACAGGGACGGAACACCGGGGAGCTGTTTTTT. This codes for CASTQGRNTGELFF. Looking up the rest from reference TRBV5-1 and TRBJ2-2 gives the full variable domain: KAGVTQTPRYLIKTRGQQVTLSCSPISGHRSVSWYQQTPGQGLQFLFEYFSETQRNKGNFPGRFSGRQFSNSRSEMNVSTLELGDSALYLCASTQGRNTGELFFGEGSRLTVL.

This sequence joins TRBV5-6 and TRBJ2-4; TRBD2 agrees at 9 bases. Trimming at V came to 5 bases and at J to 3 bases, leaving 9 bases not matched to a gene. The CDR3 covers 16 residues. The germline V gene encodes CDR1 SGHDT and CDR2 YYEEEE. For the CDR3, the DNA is TGTGCCAGCAGGATGACTGGCGGGGGGGGCAAAAACATTCAGTACTTC. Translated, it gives CASRMTGGGGKNIQYF.

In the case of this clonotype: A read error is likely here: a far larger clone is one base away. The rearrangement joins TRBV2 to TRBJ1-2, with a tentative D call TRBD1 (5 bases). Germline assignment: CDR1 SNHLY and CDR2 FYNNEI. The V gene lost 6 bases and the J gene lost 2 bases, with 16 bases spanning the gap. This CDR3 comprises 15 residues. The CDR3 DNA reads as TGTGCCAGCAGATTGGTGGACGGGGGGAACTATGGCTACACCTTC. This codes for CASRLVDGGNYGYTF.

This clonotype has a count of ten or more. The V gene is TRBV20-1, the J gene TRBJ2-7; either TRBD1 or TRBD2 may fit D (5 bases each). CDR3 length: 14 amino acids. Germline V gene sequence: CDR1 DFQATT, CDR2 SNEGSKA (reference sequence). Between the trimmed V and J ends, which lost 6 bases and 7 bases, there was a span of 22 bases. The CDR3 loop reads CSASPGTGFQEQYF. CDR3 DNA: TGCAGTGCAAGTCCCGGGACGGGTTTTCAAGAGCAGTACTTC.

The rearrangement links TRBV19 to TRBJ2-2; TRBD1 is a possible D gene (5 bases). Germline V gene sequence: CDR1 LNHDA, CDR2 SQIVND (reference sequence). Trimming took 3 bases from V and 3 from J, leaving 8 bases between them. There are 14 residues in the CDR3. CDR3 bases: TGTGCCAGTAGTATGTGCAGGGACACCGGGGAGCTGTTTTTT. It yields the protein CASSMCRDTGELFF.

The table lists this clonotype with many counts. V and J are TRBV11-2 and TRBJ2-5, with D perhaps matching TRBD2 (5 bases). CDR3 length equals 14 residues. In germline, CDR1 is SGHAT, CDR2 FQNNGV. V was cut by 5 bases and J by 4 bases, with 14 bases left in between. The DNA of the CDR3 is TGTGCCAGCAGCCTACCCAGAGAGGGAGAGACCCAGTACTTC. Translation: CASSLPREGETQYF.

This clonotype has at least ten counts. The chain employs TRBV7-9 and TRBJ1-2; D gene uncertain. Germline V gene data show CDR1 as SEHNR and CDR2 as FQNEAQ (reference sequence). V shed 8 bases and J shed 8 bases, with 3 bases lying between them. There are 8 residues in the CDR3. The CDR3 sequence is CASGGYTF. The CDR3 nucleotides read TGTGCCAGCGGAGGCTACACCTTC.

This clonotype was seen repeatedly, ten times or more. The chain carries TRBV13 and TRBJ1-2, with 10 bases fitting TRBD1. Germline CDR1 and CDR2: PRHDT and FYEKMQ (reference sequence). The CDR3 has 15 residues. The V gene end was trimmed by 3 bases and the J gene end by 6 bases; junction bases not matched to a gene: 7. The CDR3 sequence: CASSFFRDRGNGYTF. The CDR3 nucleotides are TGTGCCAGCAGCTTTTTTAGGGACAGGGGTAATGGCTACACCTTC.

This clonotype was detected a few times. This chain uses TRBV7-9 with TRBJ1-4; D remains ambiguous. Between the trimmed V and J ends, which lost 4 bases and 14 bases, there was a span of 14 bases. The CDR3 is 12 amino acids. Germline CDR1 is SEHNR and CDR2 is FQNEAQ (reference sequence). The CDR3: CASSSTALGLFF. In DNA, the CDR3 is TGTGCCAGCAGCTCTACAGCCCTAGGTCTGTTTTTT.

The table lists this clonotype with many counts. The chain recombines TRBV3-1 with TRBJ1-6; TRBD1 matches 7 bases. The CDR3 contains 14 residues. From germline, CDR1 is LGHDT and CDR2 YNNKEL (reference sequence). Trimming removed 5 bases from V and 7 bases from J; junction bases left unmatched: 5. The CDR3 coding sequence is TGTGCCAGCAGCGAACAGGGGAGAAATTCACCCCTCCACTTT. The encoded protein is CASSEQGRNSPLHF.

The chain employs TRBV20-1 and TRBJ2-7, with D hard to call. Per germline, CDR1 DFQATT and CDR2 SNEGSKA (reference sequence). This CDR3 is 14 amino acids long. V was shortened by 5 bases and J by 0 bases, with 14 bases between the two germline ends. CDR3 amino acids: CSARTVRSSYEQYF. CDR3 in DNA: TGCAGTGCTCGCACAGTACGGAGCTCCTACGAGCAGTACTTC.

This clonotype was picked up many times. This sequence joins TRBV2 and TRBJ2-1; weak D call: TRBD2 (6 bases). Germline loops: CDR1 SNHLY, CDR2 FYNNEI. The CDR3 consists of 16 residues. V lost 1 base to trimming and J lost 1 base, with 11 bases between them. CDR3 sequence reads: CASSEGWGTSYNEQFF. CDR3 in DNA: TGTGCCAGCAGTGAAGGCTGGGGGACTTCCTACAATGAGCAGTTCTTC.

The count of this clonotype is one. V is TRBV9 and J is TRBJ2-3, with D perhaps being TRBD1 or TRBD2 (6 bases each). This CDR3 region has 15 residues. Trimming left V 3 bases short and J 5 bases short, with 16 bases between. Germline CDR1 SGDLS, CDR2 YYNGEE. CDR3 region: CASSDPMGGEDTQYF. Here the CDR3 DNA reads TGTGCCAGCAGCGATCCTATGGGGGGCGAAGATACGCAGTATTTT.

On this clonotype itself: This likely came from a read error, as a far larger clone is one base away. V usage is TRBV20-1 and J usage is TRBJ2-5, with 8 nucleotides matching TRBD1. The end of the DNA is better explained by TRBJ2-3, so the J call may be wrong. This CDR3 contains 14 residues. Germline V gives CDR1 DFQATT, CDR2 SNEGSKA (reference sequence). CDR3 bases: TGCAGTGCTAGACGGACAGGGTGGGCAGATGCGCAGTATTTT. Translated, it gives CSARRTGWADAQYF.

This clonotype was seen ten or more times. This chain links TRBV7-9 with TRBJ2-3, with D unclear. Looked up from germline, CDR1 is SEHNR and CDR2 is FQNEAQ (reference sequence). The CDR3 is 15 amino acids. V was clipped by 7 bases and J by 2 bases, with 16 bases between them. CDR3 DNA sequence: TGTGCCAGCAAGCCCTCTCGGCTGGACACAGATACGCAGTATTTT. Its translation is CASKPSRLDTDTQYF. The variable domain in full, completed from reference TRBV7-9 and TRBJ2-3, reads DTGVSQNPRHKITKRGQNVTFRCDPISEHNRLYWYRQTLGQGPEFLTYFQNEAQLEKSRLLSDRFSAERPKGSFSTLEIQRTEQGDSAMYLCASKPSRLDTDTQYFGPGTRLTVL.

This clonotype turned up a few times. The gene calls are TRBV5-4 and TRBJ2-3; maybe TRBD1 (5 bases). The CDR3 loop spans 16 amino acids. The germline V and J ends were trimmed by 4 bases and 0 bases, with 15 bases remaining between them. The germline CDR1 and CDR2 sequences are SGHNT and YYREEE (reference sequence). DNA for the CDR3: TGTGCCAGCAGCCTGGGGCGGTGGGTTAGCACAGATACGCAGTATTTT. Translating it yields CASSLGRWVSTDTQYF. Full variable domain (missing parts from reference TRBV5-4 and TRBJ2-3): ETGVTQSPTHLIKTRGQQVTLRCSSQSGHNTVSWYQQALGQGPQFIFQYYREEENGRGNFPPRFSGLQFPNYSSELNVNALELDDSALYLCASSLGRWVSTDTQYFGPGTRLTVL.

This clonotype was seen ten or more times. CDR3 protein: CSAPTGFGQPQHF. The CDR3 nucleotides read TGCAGTGCCCCGACAGGGTTCGGTCAGCCCCAGCATTTT. The rearrangement uses TRBV20-1 and TRBJ1-5, with 7 nucleotides matching TRBD1. V was clipped by 6 bases and J by 6 bases; unmatched bases: 8. Germline lookup yields CDR1 DFQATT and CDR2 SNEGSKA (reference sequence). The CDR3 extends over 13 amino acids.

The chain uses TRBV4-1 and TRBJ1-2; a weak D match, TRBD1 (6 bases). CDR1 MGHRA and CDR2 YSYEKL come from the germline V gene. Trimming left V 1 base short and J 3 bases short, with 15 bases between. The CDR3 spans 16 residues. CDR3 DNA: TGCGCCAGCAGCCAAGCCCCCGGACAGAACTACTATGGCTACACCTTC. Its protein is CASSQAPGQNYYGYTF.